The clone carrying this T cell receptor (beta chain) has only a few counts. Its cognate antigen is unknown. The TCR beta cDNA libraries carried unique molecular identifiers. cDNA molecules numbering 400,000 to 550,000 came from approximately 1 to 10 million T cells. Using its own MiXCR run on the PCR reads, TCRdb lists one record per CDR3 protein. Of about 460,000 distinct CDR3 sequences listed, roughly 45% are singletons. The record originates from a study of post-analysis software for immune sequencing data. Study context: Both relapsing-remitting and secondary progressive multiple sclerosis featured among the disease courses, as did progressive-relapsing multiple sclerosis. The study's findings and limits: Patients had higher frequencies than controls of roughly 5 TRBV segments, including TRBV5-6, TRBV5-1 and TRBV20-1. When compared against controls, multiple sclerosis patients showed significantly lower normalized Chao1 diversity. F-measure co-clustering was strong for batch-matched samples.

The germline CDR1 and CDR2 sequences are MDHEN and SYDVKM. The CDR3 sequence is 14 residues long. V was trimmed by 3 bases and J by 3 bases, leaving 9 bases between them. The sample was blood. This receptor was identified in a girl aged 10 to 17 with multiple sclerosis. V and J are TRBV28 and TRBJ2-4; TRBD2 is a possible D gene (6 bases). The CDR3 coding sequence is TGTGCCAGCAGTTTTGGAGGGAGCAAAAACATTCAGTACTTC. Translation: CASSFGGSKNIQYF.